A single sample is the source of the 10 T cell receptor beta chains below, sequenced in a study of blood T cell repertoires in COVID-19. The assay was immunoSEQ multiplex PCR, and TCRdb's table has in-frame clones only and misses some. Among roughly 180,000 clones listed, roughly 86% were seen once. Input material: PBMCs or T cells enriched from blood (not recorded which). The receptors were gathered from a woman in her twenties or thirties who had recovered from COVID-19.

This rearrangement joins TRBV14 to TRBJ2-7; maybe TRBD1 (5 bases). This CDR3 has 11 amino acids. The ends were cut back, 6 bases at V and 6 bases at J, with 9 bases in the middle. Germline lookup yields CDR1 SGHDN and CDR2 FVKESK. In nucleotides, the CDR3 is TGTGCCAGCAGTTATAGGGGCGAGCAGTACTTC. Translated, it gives CASSYRGEQYF.

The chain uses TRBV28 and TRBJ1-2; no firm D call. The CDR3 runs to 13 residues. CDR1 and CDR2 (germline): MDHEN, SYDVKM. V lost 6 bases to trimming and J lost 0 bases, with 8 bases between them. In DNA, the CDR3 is TGTGCCAGCAGGGACGGGGCTAACTATGGCTACACCTTC. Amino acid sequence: CASRDGANYGYTF.

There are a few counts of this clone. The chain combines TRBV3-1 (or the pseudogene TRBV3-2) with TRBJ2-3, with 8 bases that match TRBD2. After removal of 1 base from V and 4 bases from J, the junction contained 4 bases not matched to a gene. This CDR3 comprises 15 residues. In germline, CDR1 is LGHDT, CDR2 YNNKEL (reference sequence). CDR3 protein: CASSQGGLESDTQYF. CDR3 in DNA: TGTGCCAGCAGCCAAGGGGGACTAGAGTCAGATACGCAGTATTTT.

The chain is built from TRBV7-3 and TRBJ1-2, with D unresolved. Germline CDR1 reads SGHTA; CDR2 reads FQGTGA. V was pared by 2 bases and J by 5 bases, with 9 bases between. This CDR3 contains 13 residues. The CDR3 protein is CASSLAGSYGYTF. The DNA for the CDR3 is TGTGCCAGCAGCTTAGCGGGATCTTATGGCTACACCTTC.

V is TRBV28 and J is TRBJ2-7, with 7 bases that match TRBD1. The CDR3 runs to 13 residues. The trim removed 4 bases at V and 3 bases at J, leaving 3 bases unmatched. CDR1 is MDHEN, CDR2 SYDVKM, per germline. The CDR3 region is CASSWYRGYEQYF. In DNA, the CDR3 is TGTGCCAGCAGTTGGTACAGGGGCTACGAGCAGTACTTC.

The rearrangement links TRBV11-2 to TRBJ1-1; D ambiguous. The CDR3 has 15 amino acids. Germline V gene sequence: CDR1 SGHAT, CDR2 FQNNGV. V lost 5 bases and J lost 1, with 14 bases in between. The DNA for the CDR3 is TGTGCCAGCAGCCCTATCCGGGGAAGGAACACTGAAGCTTTCTTT. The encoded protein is CASSPIRGRNTEAFF.

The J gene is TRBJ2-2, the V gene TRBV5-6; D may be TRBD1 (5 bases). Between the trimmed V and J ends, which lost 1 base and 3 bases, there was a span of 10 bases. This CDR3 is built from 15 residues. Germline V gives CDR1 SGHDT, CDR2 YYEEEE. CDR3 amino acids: CASSLWPRDTGELFF. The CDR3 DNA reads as TGTGCCAGCAGCTTGTGGCCCAGGGACACCGGGGAGCTGTTTTTT.

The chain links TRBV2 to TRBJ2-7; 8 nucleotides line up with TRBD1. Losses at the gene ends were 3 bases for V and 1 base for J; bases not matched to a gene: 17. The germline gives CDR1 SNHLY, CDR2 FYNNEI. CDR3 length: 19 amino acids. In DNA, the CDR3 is TGTGCCAGCAGTGATGACCCCGACCCCAGGACAGGGTGGTCCTACGAGCAGTACTTC. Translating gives CASSDDPDPRTGWSYEQYF.

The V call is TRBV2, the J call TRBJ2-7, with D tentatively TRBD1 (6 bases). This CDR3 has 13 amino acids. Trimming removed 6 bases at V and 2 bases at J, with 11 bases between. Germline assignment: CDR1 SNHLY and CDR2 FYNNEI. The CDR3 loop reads CASRYRVAYEQYF. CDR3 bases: TGTGCCAGCAGATACAGGGTAGCCTACGAGCAGTACTTC.

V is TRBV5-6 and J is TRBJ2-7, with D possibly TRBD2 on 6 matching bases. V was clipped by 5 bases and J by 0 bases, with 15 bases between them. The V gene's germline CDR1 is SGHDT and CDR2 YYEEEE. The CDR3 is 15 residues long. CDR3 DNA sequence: TGTGCCAGCAGTCAGATCGGCGGGGCCTCCTACGAGCAGTACTTC. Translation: CASSQIGGASYEQYF.